Listed below are T cell receptor beta chains from one sample, sequenced in a study of cytomegalovirus exposure and HLA in healthy donors. Some clones are missing from TCRdb's copy, which holds only in-frame ones; the method was immunoSEQ multiplex PCR. The sample includes approximately 300,000 clones, around 90% seen only once; the top ten take about 1.2%. Specimen: PBMCs. The receptors shown here come from a woman aged 25 to 39 in good health and CMV-seropositive. Both conserved end residues are part of each CDR3. The order of the fields is J gene, clone size, V gene, D gene, CDR3 DNA, CDR3 protein. A D gene is named only where the DNA matches it firmly. Clone size is shown for a subset of rows, as once, few, many or a class of expanded clone.

J gene: TRBJ1-5
clone size: .
V gene: TRBV5-6
D gene: .
CDR3 DNA: TGTGCCAGCAGCTTGGGGAGGAGGAATAGCAATCAGCCCCAGCATTTT
CDR3 protein: CASSLGRRNSNQPQHF

J gene: TRBJ2-4
clone size: once
V gene: TRBV9
D gene: TRBD2
CDR3 DNA: TGTGCCAGCAGGGGGAGGGAAAACATTCAGTACTTC
CDR3 protein: CASRGRENIQYF

J gene: TRBJ2-3
clone size: .
V gene: TRBV6-1
D gene: .
CDR3 DNA: TGTGCCAGCACCCCGACAAGAGGGAGCACAGATACGCAGTATTTT
CDR3 protein: CASTPTRGSTDTQYF

J gene: TRBJ2-3
clone size: .
V gene: TRBV5-1
D gene: .
CDR3 DNA: TGCGCCAGCAGCTTGGGGGGCCGAGGGGATACGCAGTATTTT
CDR3 protein: CASSLGGRGDTQYF

J gene: TRBJ1-1
clone size: .
V gene: TRBV5-1
D gene: TRBD1
CDR3 DNA: TGCGCCAGCAGCTTAACCGGGACAGCAAACACTGAAGCTTTCTTT
CDR3 protein: CASSLTGTANTEAFF

J gene: TRBJ2-7
clone size: .
V gene: TRBV7-8
D gene: .
CDR3 DNA: TGTGCCAATCATGGCCCATCCTACGAGCAGTACTTC
CDR3 protein: CANHGPSYEQYF

J gene: TRBJ2-7
clone size: .
V gene: TRBV5-4
D gene: .
CDR3 DNA: TGTGCCAGCAGCTCCCCCTCGGTGACCGGGGAGCAGTACTTC
CDR3 protein: CASSSPSVTGEQYF

J gene: TRBJ2-7
clone size: .
V gene: TRBV6-1
D gene: .
CDR3 DNA: TGTGCCAGCAGTGCTTCCCCTCCGACTCTGTACGAGCAGTACTTC
CDR3 protein: CASSASPPTLYEQYF

J gene: TRBJ2-3
clone size: .
V gene: TRBV25-1
D gene: .
CDR3 DNA: TGTGCCAGCAGTTCCGTACTAGGAGGCACAGATACGCAGTATTTT
CDR3 protein: CASSSVLGGTDTQYF

J gene: TRBJ1-2
clone size: .
V gene: TRBV27
D gene: .
CDR3 DNA: TGTGCCAGCAGTTTATCGGGCCTGGGTGGCTACACCTTC
CDR3 protein: CASSLSGLGGYTF

J gene: TRBJ2-1
clone size: .
V gene: TRBV7-3
D gene: .
CDR3 DNA: TGTGCCAGCAGCTTAATCTGGAGCTCCTACAATGAGCAGTTCTTC
CDR3 protein: CASSLIWSSYNEQFF

J gene: TRBJ2-7
clone size: .
V gene: TRBV2
D gene: TRBD2
CDR3 DNA: TGTGCCAGCCAGAGGACTAGCGGGATAAACGAGCAGTACTTC
CDR3 protein: CASQRTSGINEQYF

J gene: TRBJ2-1
clone size: .
V gene: TRBV6-5
D gene: TRBD2
CDR3 DNA: TGTGCCAGCATCCCCCACGGGAGGGCGAAGAATGAGCAGTTCTTC
CDR3 protein: CASIPHGRAKNEQFF

J gene: TRBJ2-7
clone size: .
V gene: TRBV9
D gene: .
CDR3 DNA: TGTGCCAGCAGCGTAGTCGCCGGGCTCGAGCAGTACTTC
CDR3 protein: CASSVVAGLEQYF

J gene: TRBJ2-7
clone size: .
V gene: TRBV4-3
D gene: TRBD1
CDR3 DNA: TGCGCCAGCAGCCATCGGACAGGGGTGAACTACGAGCAGTACTTC
CDR3 protein: CASSHRTGVNYEQYF

J gene: TRBJ2-7
clone size: .
V gene: TRBV29-1
D gene: .
CDR3 DNA: TGCAGCGTTGAGAGGCGGCAGGGTTACGAGCAGTACTTC
CDR3 protein: CSVERRQGYEQYF

J gene: TRBJ1-4
clone size: .
V gene: TRBV4-1
D gene: .
CDR3 DNA: TGCGCCAGCAGCCAAGACGATGGGCAGGGTGAAAAACTGTTTTTT
CDR3 protein: CASSQDDGQGEKLFF

J gene: TRBJ1-1
clone size: .
V gene: TRBV9
D gene: .
CDR3 DNA: TGTGCCAGCAGCGGTACAGGGTTCGCCACTGAAGCTTTCTTT
CDR3 protein: CASSGTGFATEAFF

J gene: TRBJ2-3
clone size: .
V gene: TRBV25-1
D gene: .
CDR3 DNA: TGTGCCAGCAGTGTTACGGGAGTGGATACGCAGTATTTT
CDR3 protein: CASSVTGVDTQYF

J gene: TRBJ2-7
clone size: .
V gene: TRBV4-3
D gene: .
CDR3 DNA: TGCGCCAGCAGCCAATTTGGGGGCCCCTACGAGCAGTACTTC
CDR3 protein: CASSQFGGPYEQYF

J gene: TRBJ1-4
clone size: .
V gene: TRBV5-1
D gene: .
CDR3 DNA: TGCGCCAGCAGCTTGTCCTCGGGCACAGGGAGGATCCGTGAAAAACTGTTTTTT
CDR3 protein: CASSLSSGTGRIREKLFF

J gene: TRBJ2-5
clone size: .
V gene: TRBV27
D gene: TRBD2
CDR3 DNA: TGTGCCAGCAGCTACTTTGTCCCACGCGTAGCGGGAGAGACCCAGTACTTC
CDR3 protein: CASSYFVPRVAGETQYF

J gene: TRBJ2-3
clone size: .
V gene: TRBV2
D gene: TRBD2
CDR3 DNA: TGTGCCAGCAGCGCGAGACTAGCGGACACAGATACGCAGTATTTT
CDR3 protein: CASSARLADTDTQYF

J gene: TRBJ2-7
clone size: .
V gene: TRBV28
D gene: TRBD1
CDR3 DNA: TGTGCCAGCAGTTTGGGGGGCAGGGGGCTCTACGAGCAGTACTTC
CDR3 protein: CASSLGGRGLYEQYF

J gene: TRBJ1-1
clone size: .
V gene: TRBV15
D gene: TRBD1
CDR3 DNA: TGTGCCACCAGCAGAGTTGACAGGGGAAAGAACACTGAAGCTTTCTTT
CDR3 protein: CATSRVDRGKNTEAFF

J gene: TRBJ2-1
clone size: .
V gene: TRBV5-4
D gene: .
CDR3 DNA: TGTGCCAGCAGCGGCTCTTACAATGAGCAGTTCTTC
CDR3 protein: CASSGSYNEQFF

J gene: TRBJ1-2
clone size: .
V gene: TRBV5-1
D gene: .
CDR3 DNA: TGCGCCAGCAGCTTGGAGCAGGGTAACTATGGCTACACCTTC
CDR3 protein: CASSLEQGNYGYTF

J gene: TRBJ1-1
clone size: .
V gene: TRBV6-5
D gene: TRBD1
CDR3 DNA: TGTGCCAGCAGTGACGGACAGGGGAACACTGAAGCTTTCTTT
CDR3 protein: CASSDGQGNTEAFF

J gene: TRBJ1-1
clone size: .
V gene: TRBV15
D gene: TRBD1
CDR3 DNA: TGTGCCACCAGCAGGGACAGGGCCCCGAACACTGAAGCTTTCTTT
CDR3 protein: CATSRDRAPNTEAFF

J gene: TRBJ2-3
clone size: .
V gene: TRBV6-6
D gene: .
CDR3 DNA: TGTGCCAGCAGTTCTCGGAATACGCAGTATTTT
CDR3 protein: CASSSRNTQYF

J gene: TRBJ2-7
clone size: .
V gene: TRBV28
D gene: .
CDR3 DNA: TGTGCCAGCAGTTTATACCATACAGGGCGTGAGCAGTACTTC
CDR3 protein: CASSLYHTGREQYF

J gene: TRBJ1-1
clone size: .
V gene: TRBV30
D gene: .
CDR3 DNA: TGTGCCTGGAGTGGGACCAACACTGAAGCTTTCTTT
CDR3 protein: CAWSGTNTEAFF

J gene: TRBJ1-4
clone size: once
V gene: TRBV5-4
D gene: .
CDR3 DNA: TGTGCCAGCAGCTCTTGGACGGATGAAAAACTGTTTTTT
CDR3 protein: CASSSWTDEKLFF

J gene: TRBJ1-2
clone size: .
V gene: TRBV28
D gene: TRBD1
CDR3 DNA: TGTGCCAGCATAACCCTGGGGACAGGGGGCCTCCGGTCCTATGGCTACACCTTC
CDR3 protein: CASITLGTGGLRSYGYTF

J gene: TRBJ1-1
clone size: once
V gene: TRBV30
D gene: .
CDR3 DNA: TGTGCCTGGATTCGCAGGGGCCCAACTGAAGCTTTCTTT
CDR3 protein: CAWIRRGPTEAFF

J gene: TRBJ2-7
clone size: .
V gene: TRBV29-1
D gene: TRBD1
CDR3 DNA: TGCAGCGTTGAATTCGCGCAGGGGGTGAACGAGCAGTACTTC
CDR3 protein: CSVEFAQGVNEQYF

J gene: TRBJ2-3
clone size: .
V gene: TRBV2
D gene: .
CDR3 DNA: TGTGCCAGCAGGGGTTCGTCAGATACGCAGTATTTT
CDR3 protein: CASRGSSDTQYF

J gene: TRBJ2-3
clone size: .
V gene: TRBV7-2
D gene: TRBD1
CDR3 DNA: TGTGCCAGCAGCAAGGGACAGAACACAGATACGCAGTATTTT
CDR3 protein: CASSKGQNTDTQYF

J gene: TRBJ1-2
clone size: .
V gene: TRBV13
D gene: TRBD1
CDR3 DNA: TGTGCCAGCAGCTCCGCCGGGACAGGAGACTATGGCTACACCTTC
CDR3 protein: CASSSAGTGDYGYTF

J gene: TRBJ2-1
clone size: .
V gene: TRBV7-8
D gene: .
CDR3 DNA: TGTGCCAGCAGCCTAACCGGGACGGCTACCTACAATGAGCAGTTCTTC
CDR3 protein: CASSLTGTATYNEQFF

J gene: TRBJ1-2
clone size: few
V gene: TRBV5-4
D gene: .
CDR3 DNA: TGTGCCAGCAGCTCGGACCGGCGATTCTATGGCTACACCTTC
CDR3 protein: CASSSDRRFYGYTF

J gene: TRBJ2-1
clone size: .
V gene: TRBV14
D gene: .
CDR3 DNA: TGTGCCAGCAGCCATCTCCGGGCTAACAATGAGCAGTTCTTC
CDR3 protein: CASSHLRANNEQFF

J gene: TRBJ1-2
clone size: once
V gene: TRBV19
D gene: .
CDR3 DNA: TGTGCCAGTAGTATAGATCGGGTAGGGAACAACTATGGCTACACCTTC
CDR3 protein: CASSIDRVGNNYGYTF

J gene: TRBJ2-7
clone size: .
V gene: TRBV11-3
D gene: TRBD1
CDR3 DNA: TGTGCCAGCAGCTTAGACATAGGGACAGGGTGCCCCTACGAGCAGTACTTC
CDR3 protein: CASSLDIGTGCPYEQYF

J gene: TRBJ2-1
clone size: .
V gene: TRBV14
D gene: TRBD2
CDR3 DNA: TGTGCCAGCCAACTAGCGGGAGGAATCCCCAATGAGCAGTTCTTC
CDR3 protein: CASQLAGGIPNEQFF